This TCR beta chain was obtained from a study of blood T cell repertoires in COVID-19. Study in general: Acute and convalescent COVID-19 specimens originated in the United States, Italy and Spain.

The table came from immunoSEQ multiplex PCR; TCRdb's copy has only in-frame clones and leaves some out. This table holds about 49,000 clones, approximately 86% found once. This clone was seen only once. Trimming took 6 bases from V and 0 from J; bases not matched to a gene: 6. Germline V gives CDR1 SGHVS, CDR2 FQNEAQ. The CDR3 totals 15 residues. The specimen was peripheral blood. The clonotype comes from a man aged 35 to 55 with active COVID-19. This rearrangement joins TRBV7-8 to TRBJ2-7, with 9 positions matching TRBD1. In DNA form, the CDR3 reads TGTGCCAGCAGTTTGGGACAGGGAATCTCCTACGAGCAGTACTTC. Its protein is CASSLGQGISYEQYF.